This T cell receptor beta chain was sequenced in a study of blood T cell repertoires in COVID-19. At the level of the study: The samples span acute and convalescent COVID-19 from the United States, Italy and Spain.

Assay: immunoSEQ multiplex PCR; the TCRdb copy retains only in-frame clones and omits some. The sample records about 260,000 clones, 84% being singletons. Germline V gene data show CDR1 as SGHNT and CDR2 as YYREEE (reference sequence). V lost 1 base and J 4 bases, leaving 11 bases between the germline ends. The CDR3 has 14 residues. This TCR was sampled from a human donor in a cohort sampled during active COVID-19. Sequenced input: peripheral blood. The V and J genes are TRBV5-4 and TRBJ2-5, with D tentatively TRBD1 (5 bases). CDR3 DNA sequence: TGTGCCAGCAGCTTGACAGGTCGCAGAGAGACCCAGTACTTC. The encoded protein is CASSLTGRRETQYF.